Described below is a single TCR beta chain sequence and its context. Its target is unknown. All the people who gave samples were healthy bone marrow donors. The data originate from a study of cytomegalovirus exposure and HLA in healthy donors. Study as a whole: Ancestry clustering placed 70% to 85% of roughly 400 genotyped donors in the Caucasian-associated cluster. Overall study findings and caveats: Researchers counted roughly 150 TCR beta chains as cytomegalovirus-associated. Earlier findings revealed that most TCR beta V segments proved productive either about 87% or about 30% of the time.

The primer mix had 60 Vbeta and 13 Jbeta primers. Measured with immunoSEQ multiplex PCR; TCRdb has only the in-frame clones, and not every one. The repertoire consists of about 110,000 clones, with about 68% occurring once and the leading ten covering 3.8%. The TCR originated in a man aged 30-40 years in good health and CMV-seropositive. The sample consisted of PBMCs.

Here the CDR3 DNA reads TGTGCCAGCAGCTATGGCGGGGACAGGGGGAAGTCAGAAGCTTTCTTT. This sequence encodes CASSYGGDRGKSEAFF. The chain joins TRBV5-4 to TRBJ1-1; TRBD1 matches at 11 bases. The germline V gene encodes CDR1 SGHNT and CDR2 YYREEE (reference sequence). CDR3 length: 16 residues. Germline trimming cut 3 bases from V and 8 bases from J; bases unmatched to any gene: 12.